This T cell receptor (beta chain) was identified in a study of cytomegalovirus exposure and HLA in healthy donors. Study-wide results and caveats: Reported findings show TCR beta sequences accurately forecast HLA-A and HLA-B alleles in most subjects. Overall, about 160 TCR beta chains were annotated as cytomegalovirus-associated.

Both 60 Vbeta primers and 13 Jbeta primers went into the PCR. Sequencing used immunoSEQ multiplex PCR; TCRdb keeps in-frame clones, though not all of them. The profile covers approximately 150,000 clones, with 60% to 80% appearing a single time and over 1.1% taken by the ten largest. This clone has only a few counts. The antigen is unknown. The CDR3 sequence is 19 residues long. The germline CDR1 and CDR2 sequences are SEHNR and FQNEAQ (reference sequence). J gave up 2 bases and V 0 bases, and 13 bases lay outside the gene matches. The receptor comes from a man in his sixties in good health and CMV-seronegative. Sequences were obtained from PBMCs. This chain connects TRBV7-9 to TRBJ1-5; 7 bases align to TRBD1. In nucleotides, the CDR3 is TGTGCCAGCAGCTTAGCGGGCGGAGACAGGGTATTTGGCAATCAGCCCCAGCATTTT. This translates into CASSLAGGDRVFGNQPQHF. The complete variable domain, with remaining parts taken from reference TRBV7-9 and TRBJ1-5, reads DTGVSQNPRHKITKRGQNVTFRCDPISEHNRLYWYRQTLGQGPEFLTYFQNEAQLEKSRLLSDRFSAERPKGSFSTLEIQRTEQGDSAMYLCASSLAGGDRVFGNQPQHFGDGTRLSIL.